Reported below is one T cell receptor beta chain. The V and J ends lost 4 bases and 6 bases respectively, with 10 bases between them. Germline values: CDR1 SGHTA, CDR2 FQGNSA. The CDR3 is made up of 13 amino acids. The table came from immunoSEQ multiplex PCR; TCRdb's copy has only in-frame clones and leaves some out. The repertoire holds 250,000 to 400,000 clones, approximately 89% seen once, with roughly 1.7% in the top ten. Enrolled during active infection, Seattle patients were then followed longitudinally. The data belong to a study of blood T cell repertoires in COVID-19. The chain couples TRBV7-2 to TRBJ1-5, with no clear D. This receptor was obtained from a woman in her twenties or thirties with COVID-19, enrolled during active disease. The material sequenced was peripheral blood. CDR3: CASSSKTGQPQHF. The CDR3 bases are TGTGCCAGCAGCTCGAAAACTGGTCAGCCCCAGCATTTT.